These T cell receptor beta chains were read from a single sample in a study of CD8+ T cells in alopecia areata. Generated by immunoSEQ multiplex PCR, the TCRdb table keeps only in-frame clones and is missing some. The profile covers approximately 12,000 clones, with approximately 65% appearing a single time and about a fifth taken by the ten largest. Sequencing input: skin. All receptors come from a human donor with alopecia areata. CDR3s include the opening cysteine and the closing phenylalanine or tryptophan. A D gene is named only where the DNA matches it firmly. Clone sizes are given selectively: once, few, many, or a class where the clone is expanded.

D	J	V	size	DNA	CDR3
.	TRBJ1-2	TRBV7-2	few	TGTGCCAGCAGCTTATATGGTTCTGGCTACACCTTC	CASSLYGSGYTF
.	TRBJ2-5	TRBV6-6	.	TGTGCCAGCAGTCCGGGGCGGAGAGACCAAGAGACCCAGTACTTC	CASSPGRRDQETQYF
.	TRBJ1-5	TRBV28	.	TGTGCCAGCAGTTTCTTCAGGAATCAGCCCCAGCATTTT	CASSFFRNQPQHF
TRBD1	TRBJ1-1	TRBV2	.	TGTGCCAGCAGGGGACAGGGACCCACTGAAGCTTTCTTT	CASRGQGPTEAFF
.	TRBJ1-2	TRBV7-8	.	TGTGCCAGCAAAAAAAGGGGTATCGGGAGTGGCTACACCTTC	CASKKRGIGSGYTF
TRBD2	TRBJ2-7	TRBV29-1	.	TGCAGCGTTGAAGAAGGGGAGGGATACGAGCAGTACTTC	CSVEEGEGYEQYF
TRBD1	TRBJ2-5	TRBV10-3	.	TGTGCCAGCAGTTACTCCACAACAGGGGACAGGAAGACCCAGTACTTC	CASSYSTTGDRKTQYF
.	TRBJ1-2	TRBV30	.	TGTGCCTGGAGTGTAGGGGACTATGGCTACACCTTC	CAWSVGDYGYTF
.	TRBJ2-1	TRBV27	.	TGTGCCAGCAGATCTGGCGGATTCGGCTCCTACAATGAGCAGTTCTTC	CASRSGGFGSYNEQFF
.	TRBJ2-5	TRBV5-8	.	TGTGCCAGCACTTTGGGAGAGACCCAGTACTTC	CASTLGETQYF
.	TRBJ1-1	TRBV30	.	TGTGCCTGGCAGGCGAACACTGAAGCTTTCTTT	CAWQANTEAFF
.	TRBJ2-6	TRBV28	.	TGTGCCAGCAGTGGGGCGACGCTCTCTGGGGCCAACGTCCTGACTTTC	CASSGATLSGANVLTF
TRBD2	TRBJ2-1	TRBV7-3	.	TGTGCCAGCAGCTTACGGCGGGGGAACAATGAGCAGTTCTTC	CASSLRRGNNEQFF
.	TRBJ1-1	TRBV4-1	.	TGCGCCAGCAGCCAAGATGATGGCGAAGCTTTCTTT	CASSQDDGEAFF
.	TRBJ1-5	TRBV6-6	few	TGTGCCAGCAGCCCAGGTTACAATCAGCCCCAGCATTTT	CASSPGYNQPQHF
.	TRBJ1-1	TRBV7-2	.	TGTGCCAGCAGCTTACGCAGGGTCCCTGAAGCTTTCTTT	CASSLRRVPEAFF
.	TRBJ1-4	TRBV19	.	TGTGCCAGTAGCCTCATAGGGGAAGGTGAAAAACTGTTTTTT	CASSLIGEGEKLFF
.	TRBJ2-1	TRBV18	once	TGTGCCAGCTCCCTAACTCAATACAATGAGCAGTTCTTC	CASSLTQYNEQFF
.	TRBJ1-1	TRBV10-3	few	TGTGCCATCAGGGCCAGGGAGGGGGACACTGAAGCTTTCTTT	CAIRAREGDTEAFF
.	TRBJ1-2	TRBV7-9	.	TGTGCCAGCAGCTTAGCCCTCCGAGTAGGGTATTATGGCTACACCTTC	CASSLALRVGYYGYTF
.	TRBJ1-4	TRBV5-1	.	TGCGCCAGCAGCTTCCAGCCCATTACGGGACACCTGTTTTTT	CASSFQPITGHLFF
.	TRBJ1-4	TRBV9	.	TGTGCCAGCAGCCAGAACATGGCCATTAATGAAAAACTGTTTTTT	CASSQNMAINEKLFF
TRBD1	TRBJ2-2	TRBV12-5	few	TGTGCTAGTGGTTTGGGAAAACGACAGGGCACCGGGGAGCTGTTTTTT	CASGLGKRQGTGELFF
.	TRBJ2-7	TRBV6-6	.	TGTGCCAGCAGTTATGACGGGCGCTCCTACGAGCAGTACTTC	CASSYDGRSYEQYF
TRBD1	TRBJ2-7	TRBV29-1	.	TGCAGCGTTAAACCACAGGGGGCGGCCTACGAGCAGTACTTC	CSVKPQGAAYEQYF
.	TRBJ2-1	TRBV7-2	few	TGTGCCAGCAGCTTAGGAGTTGGAATGAACAATGAGCAGTTCTTC	CASSLGVGMNNEQFF
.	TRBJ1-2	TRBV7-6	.	TGTGCCAGCAGCTGGCCCGGGACGGACGGAGGCGCCTATGGCTACACCTTC	CASSWPGTDGGAYGYTF
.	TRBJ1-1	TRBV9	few	TGTGCCAGCAGCGTAGGAACGGGGACTGAAGCTTTCTTT	CASSVGTGTEAFF
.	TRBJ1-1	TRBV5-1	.	TGCGCCAGCAGCTTGGATCCAGGACAGCCCCACACTGAAGCTTTCTTT	CASSLDPGQPHTEAFF
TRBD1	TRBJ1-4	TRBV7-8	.	TGTGCCAGCAGCTGGGACAGAACTAATGAAAAACTGTTTTTT	CASSWDRTNEKLFF
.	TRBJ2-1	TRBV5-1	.	TGCGCCAGCAGCTGGGGACTTTACAATGAGCAGTTCTTC	CASSWGLYNEQFF
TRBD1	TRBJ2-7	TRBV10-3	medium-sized	TGTGCCATCATGGGACAGGGTACCTACGAGCAGTACTTC	CAIMGQGTYEQYF
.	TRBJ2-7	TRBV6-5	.	TGTGCCAGCAGTTTCAGACTAGTCCTACCCCCCTACGAGCAGTACTTC	CASSFRLVLPPYEQYF
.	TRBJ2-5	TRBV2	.	TGTGCCAGCAACCTGAAAGAGACCCAGTACTTC	CASNLKETQYF
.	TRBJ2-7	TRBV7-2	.	TGTGCCAGCAGCTTATACTGGGGACTTCCCTCCTACGAGCAGTACTTC	CASSLYWGLPSYEQYF
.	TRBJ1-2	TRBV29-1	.	TGCAGCGTTGAAGGGATCGATGGCTACACCTTC	CSVEGIDGYTF
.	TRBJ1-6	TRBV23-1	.	TGCGCCAGCAGTCGCGGGACTCCCAGCACCTCCTATAATTCACCCCTCCACTTT	CASSRGTPSTSYNSPLHF
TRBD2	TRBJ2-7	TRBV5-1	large	TGCGCCAGCAGCTTGCAAGCTAGCGGGACTGGGGAGCAGTACTTC	CASSLQASGTGEQYF
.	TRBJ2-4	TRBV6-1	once	TGTGCCAGCATCTGGCTTAACATTCAGTACTTC	CASIWLNIQYF
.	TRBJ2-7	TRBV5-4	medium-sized	TGTGCCAGCAGGCCTGACTCCTCCTACGAGCAGTACTTC	CASRPDSSYEQYF
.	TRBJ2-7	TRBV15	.	TGTGCCACCAGCAGACCGTCCGGGACGACCAAGATGGGCTACGAGCAGTACTTC	CATSRPSGTTKMGYEQYF
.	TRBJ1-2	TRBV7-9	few	TGTGCCAGCAGCTTAGGACAGAACTATGGCTACACCTTC	CASSLGQNYGYTF
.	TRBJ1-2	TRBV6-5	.	TGTGCCAGCAGTTACAGGGTTGGAACTTCTGGCTACACCTTC	CASSYRVGTSGYTF
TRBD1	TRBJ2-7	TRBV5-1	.	TGCGCCAGCAGCCCGGGACAGGGAGAATACGAGCAGTACTTC	CASSPGQGEYEQYF
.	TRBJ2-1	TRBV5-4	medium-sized	TGTGCCAGCAGGGGGGGATCGGGGCTCTCCTACAATGAGCAGTTCTTC	CASRGGSGLSYNEQFF
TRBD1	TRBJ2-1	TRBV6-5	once	TGTGCCAGCAGTCCCCGGGACAGCCACTACAATGAGCAGTTCTTC	CASSPRDSHYNEQFF
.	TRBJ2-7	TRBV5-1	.	TGCGCCAGCAGCTCCGCCCCAACCAACTCCTACGAGCAGTACTTC	CASSSAPTNSYEQYF
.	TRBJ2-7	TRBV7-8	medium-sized	TGTGCCAGCAGCTTAGTCGGTCCCGGCGAGCAGTACTTC	CASSLVGPGEQYF
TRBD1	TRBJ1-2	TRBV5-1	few	TGCGCCAGCAGCCACATGCATCGACAGGGCGGCTACACCTTC	CASSHMHRQGGYTF
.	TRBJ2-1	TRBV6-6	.	TGTGCCAGCATTAGGAGGGACTTAGGCCTACACAGTGAGCAGTTCTTC	CASIRRDLGLHSEQFF
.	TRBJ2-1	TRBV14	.	TGTGCCAGCAGCCAAGTGGGGGAGCCCTACAATGAGCAGTTCTTC	CASSQVGEPYNEQFF
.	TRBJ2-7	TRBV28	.	TGTGCCAGCAGTCCATTTAGCCAGGTCTACGAGCAGTACTTC	CASSPFSQVYEQYF
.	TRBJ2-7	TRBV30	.	TGTGCCCACGGACTCCCCTACGAGCAGTACTTC	CAHGLPYEQYF